The sequence of this T cell receptor beta chain was determined in a study of vaccination effects on CD4 cells after COVID-19. Whole-study results and caveats: Convalescent patients were scarce, and early post-infection timepoints were absent.

Comment on this clone: The antigen is unknown.

This CDR3 contains 13 residues. V was clipped by 4 bases and J by 5 bases, with 11 bases between them. Germline CDR1 reads MGHRA; CDR2 reads YSYEKL. Isolation of CD4+ T cells took place after 10 days of culture. SARS-CoV-2 infected the person between March and December 2020, as confirmed by PCR. Participants were given two doses of BNT162b2 or mRNA-1273 vaccine. Days 3 and 7 saw half the medium replaced with IL-2 medium. TCRdb's table, derived via immunoSEQ multiplex PCR, lists solely in-frame clones and lacks some. There are roughly 30,000 clones in the sample; about three quarters occur only once, and under 8% lies in the top ten.

The receptor was derived from a human donor who had a prior SARS-CoV-2 infection. The gene calls are TRBV4-1 and TRBJ2-5, with TRBD1 as a possible D gene (6 bases). The material sequenced was CD4+ T cells from PBMCs cultured without peptide, taken after COVID-19 vaccination. The CDR3 region is CASSLPGVETQYF. The CDR3 bases are TGCGCCAGCAGCCTACCAGGGGTGGAGACCCAGTACTTC.